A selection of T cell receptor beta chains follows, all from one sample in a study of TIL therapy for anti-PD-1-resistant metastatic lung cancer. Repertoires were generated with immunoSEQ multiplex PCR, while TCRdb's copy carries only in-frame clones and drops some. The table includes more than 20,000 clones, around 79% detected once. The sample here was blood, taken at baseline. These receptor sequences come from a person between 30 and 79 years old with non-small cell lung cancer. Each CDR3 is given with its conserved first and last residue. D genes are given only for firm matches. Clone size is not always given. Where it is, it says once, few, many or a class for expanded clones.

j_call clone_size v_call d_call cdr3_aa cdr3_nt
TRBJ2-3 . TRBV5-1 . CASSLIGEDTQYF TGCGCCAGCAGCTTGATCGGGGAAGATACGCAGTATTTT
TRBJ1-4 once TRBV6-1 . CASSEWQGPLGEKLFF TGTGCCAGCAGTGAATGGCAGGGTCCTCTAGGTGAAAAACTGTTTTTT
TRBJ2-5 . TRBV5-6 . CASSSQETQYF TGTGCCAGCAGCTCTCAAGAGACCCAGTACTTC
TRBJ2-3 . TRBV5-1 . CASSLAATSTDTQYF TGCGCCAGCAGCTTGGCTGCAACTAGCACAGATACGCAGTATTTT
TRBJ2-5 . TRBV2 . CASSDSGKETQYF TGTGCCAGCAGTGATAGCGGCAAAGAGACCCAGTACTTC
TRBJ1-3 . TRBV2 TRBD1 CASAQTRGGGNTIYF TGTGCCAGCGCTCAAACCAGGGGGGGAGGAAACACCATATATTTT
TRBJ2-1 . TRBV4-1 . CASSQGLISYNEQFF TGCGCCAGCAGCCAGGGACTTATCTCCTACAATGAGCAGTTCTTC
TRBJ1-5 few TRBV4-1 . CASSSEGGRGQPQHF TGCGCCAGCAGCTCAGAGGGGGGACGAGGTCAGCCCCAGCATTTT
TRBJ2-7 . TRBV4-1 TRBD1 CASSQDSGTGGYEQYF TGCGCCAGCAGCCAAGATAGTGGGACAGGGGGCTACGAGCAGTACTTC
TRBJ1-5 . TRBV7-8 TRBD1 CASSLRTGGNNQPQHF TGTGCCAGCAGCCTAAGGACAGGGGGCAATAATCAGCCCCAGCATTTT
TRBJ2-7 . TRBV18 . CASSGRDNQYEQYF TGTGCCAGCTCAGGACGGGACAACCAGTACGAGCAGTACTTC
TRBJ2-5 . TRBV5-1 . CASSTLVAQGTKTQYF TGCGCCAGCAGCACTTTGGTCGCACAGGGCACAAAGACCCAGTACTTC
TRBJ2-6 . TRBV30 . CAWTKSGANVLTF TGTGCCTGGACTAAATCCGGGGCCAACGTCCTGACTTTC
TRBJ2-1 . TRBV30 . CAWSFHYNEQFF TGTGCCTGGAGTTTCCATTACAATGAGCAGTTCTTC
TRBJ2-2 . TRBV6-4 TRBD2 CASSPIAGGPGELFF TGTGCCAGCAGTCCTATAGCGGGAGGGCCCGGGGAGCTGTTTTTT
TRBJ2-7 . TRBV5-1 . CASSLRSYEQYF TGCGCCAGCAGCTTGCGGTCCTACGAGCAGTACTTC
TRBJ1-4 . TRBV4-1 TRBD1 CASSHPPRTGGDEKLFF TGCGCCAGCAGCCACCCTCCTCGGACAGGGGGTGATGAAAAACTGTTTTTT
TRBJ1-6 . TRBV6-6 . CASRSTGGGSPLHF TGTGCCAGCAGGTCCACGGGGGGAGGATCACCCCTCCACTTT
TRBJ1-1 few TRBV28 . CASSPGLLRGTEAFF TGTGCCAGCAGTCCCGGGCTGCTGAGGGGCACTGAAGCTTTCTTT
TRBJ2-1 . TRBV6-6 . CASSYLEDEQFF TGTGCCAGCAGTTACTTGGAAGATGAGCAGTTCTTC
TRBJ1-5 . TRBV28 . CASSSPGNQPQHF TGTGCCAGCAGCTCCCCGGGGAATCAGCCCCAGCATTTT
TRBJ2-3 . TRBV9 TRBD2 CASSPGTSGATDTQYF TGTGCCAGCAGCCCGGGGACTAGCGGGGCCACAGATACGCAGTATTTT
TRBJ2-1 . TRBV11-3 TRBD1 CASSLESQGAYEQFF TGTGCCAGCAGCTTAGAGTCGCAGGGGGCATATGAGCAGTTCTTC
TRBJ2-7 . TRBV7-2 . CASSSRGYEQYF TGTGCCAGCAGCTCCAGGGGTTACGAGCAGTACTTC
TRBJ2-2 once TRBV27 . CASSIASNTGELFF TGTGCCAGCAGTATAGCCTCGAACACCGGGGAGCTGTTTTTT
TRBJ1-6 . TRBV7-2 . CASSLEGGGNNSPLHF TGTGCCAGCAGCTTAGAGGGGGGAGGTAATAATTCACCCCTCCACTTT
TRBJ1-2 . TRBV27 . CASKAAYGYTF TGTGCCAGCAAGGCAGCCTATGGCTACACCTTC
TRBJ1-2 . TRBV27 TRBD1 CASEGQALIGNYGYTF TGTGCCAGCGAGGGACAGGCTTTAATAGGTAACTATGGCTACACCTTC
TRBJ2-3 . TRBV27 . CASSLGGTKRDTQYF TGTGCCAGCAGTTTAGGCGGGACCAAGAGAGATACGCAGTATTTT
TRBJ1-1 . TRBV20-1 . CSAPGRPEAFF TGCAGTGCCCCAGGACGCCCCGAAGCTTTCTTT
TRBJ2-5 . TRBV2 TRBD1 CASIEDRGEQETQYF TGTGCCAGCATTGAGGACAGGGGAGAACAAGAGACCCAGTACTTC
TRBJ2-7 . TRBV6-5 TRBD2 CASGRLAGSYEQYF TGTGCCAGTGGGAGACTAGCGGGCTCCTACGAGCAGTACTTC
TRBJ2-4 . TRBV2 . CASSGIAKNIQYF TGTGCCAGCAGTGGGATAGCCAAAAACATTCAGTACTTC
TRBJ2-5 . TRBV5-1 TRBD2 CASSLVGTIVETQYF TGCGCCAGCAGCTTGGTAGGGACTATCGTAGAGACCCAGTACTTC
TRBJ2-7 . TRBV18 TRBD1 CASSPTGTGGREQYF TGTGCCAGCTCACCAACCGGGACAGGGGGACGGGAGCAGTACTTC
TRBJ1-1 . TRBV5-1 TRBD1 CASSLSTGGTEAFF TGCGCCAGCAGCTTGAGTACAGGGGGGACTGAAGCTTTCTTT
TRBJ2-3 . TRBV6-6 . CASSKGPRDTQYF TGTGCCAGCAGTAAGGGCCCGCGGGATACGCAGTATTTT
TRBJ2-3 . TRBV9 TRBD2 CASSPRTSGGTDTQYF TGTGCCAGCAGCCCCCGGACTAGCGGGGGAACAGATACGCAGTATTTT
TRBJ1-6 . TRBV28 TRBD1 CASSLFGTGTDSYNSPLHF TGTGCCAGCAGTTTATTTGGGACAGGGACAGACTCCTATAATTCACCCCTCCACTTT
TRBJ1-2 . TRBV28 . CASQEANYGYTF TGTGCCAGTCAGGAAGCTAACTATGGCTACACCTTC
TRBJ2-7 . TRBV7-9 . CASSASRSPYEQYF TGTGCCAGCAGCGCCTCTAGATCCCCCTACGAGCAGTACTTC